These T cell receptor beta chains were read from a single sample in a study of cytomegalovirus exposure and HLA in healthy donors. Assay used: immunoSEQ multiplex PCR; TCRdb lists only in-frame clones, some missing. The sample contains 200,000 or so clones, 75% to 90% of which appear only once. The sample comprised PBMCs. Source of these receptors: a woman in her thirties or forties in good health and CMV-seronegative. CDR3s include the opening cysteine and the closing phenylalanine or tryptophan. A D gene is named only where the DNA matches it firmly. Not every row has a clone size; where given, it reads once, few, many or a size class.

J | D | V | size | DNA | CDR3
TRBJ2-7 | . | TRBV4-1 | . | TGCGCCAGCAGCCAAACATCGACAGATTCCTACGAGCAGTACTTC | CASSQTSTDSYEQYF
TRBJ2-7 | . | TRBV28 | . | TGTGCCAGCAGTCCGGGATTTCGGGAGCAGTACTTC | CASSPGFREQYF
TRBJ2-2 | TRBD2 | TRBV5-1 | . | TGCGCCAGCAGCTTGGGACTAGCGGGAGAAGGTACCGGGGAGCTGTTTTTT | CASSLGLAGEGTGELFF
TRBJ1-1 | . | TRBV5-8 | . | TGTGCCAGCAAGGGGGAGACCCCGAACACTGAAGCTTTCTTT | CASKGETPNTEAFF
TRBJ2-3 | . | TRBV6-1 | . | TGTGCCAGCAGTGATTCTTCGGGAGCCCCCGCAGATACGCAGTATTTT | CASSDSSGAPADTQYF
TRBJ1-2 | . | TRBV9 | . | TGTGCCAGCAGCTTGCGTTTCGACTTC | CASSLRFDF
TRBJ1-5 | . | TRBV29-1 | . | TGCAGCGTTGGGGCAGGCAATCAGCCCCAGCATTTT | CSVGAGNQPQHF
TRBJ2-1 | . | TRBV10-1 | . | TGCGCCAGCAGTGAGCATAGCGGTAAAAACAATGAGCAGTTCTTC | CASSEHSGKNNEQFF
TRBJ2-5 | TRBD2 | TRBV28 | few | TGTGCCAGCAGTTTCCGACTAGCGAGGGGGCAAGAGACCCAGTACTTC | CASSFRLARGQETQYF
TRBJ2-7 | TRBD2 | TRBV5-1 | . | TGCGCCAGCAGCTTTAGCCTTAGGGCGGGGGCCTACGAGCAGTACTTC | CASSFSLRAGAYEQYF
TRBJ1-5 | . | TRBV4-1 | . | TGCGCCAGCAGCCAAGAAGCAGGGGCCGGGTATAGCAATCAGCCCCAGCATTTT | CASSQEAGAGYSNQPQHF